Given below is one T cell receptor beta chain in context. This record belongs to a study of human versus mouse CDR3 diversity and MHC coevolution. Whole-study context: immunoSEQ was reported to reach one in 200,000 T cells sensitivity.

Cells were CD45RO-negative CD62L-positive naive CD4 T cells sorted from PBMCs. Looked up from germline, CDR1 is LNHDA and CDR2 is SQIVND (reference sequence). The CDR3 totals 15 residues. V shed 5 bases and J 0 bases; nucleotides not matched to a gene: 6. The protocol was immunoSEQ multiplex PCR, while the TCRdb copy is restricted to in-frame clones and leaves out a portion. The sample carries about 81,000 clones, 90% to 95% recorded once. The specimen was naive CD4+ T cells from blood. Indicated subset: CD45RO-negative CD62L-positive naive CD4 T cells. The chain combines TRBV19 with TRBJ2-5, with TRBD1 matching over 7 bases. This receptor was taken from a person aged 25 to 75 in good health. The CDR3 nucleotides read TGTGCCAGTAGTGGCCAGGGGGTATACCAAGAGACCCAGTACTTC. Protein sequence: CASSGQGVYQETQYF. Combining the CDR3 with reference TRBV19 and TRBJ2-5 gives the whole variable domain DGGITQSPKYLFRKEGQNVTLSCEQNLNHDAMYWYRQDPGQGLRLIYYSQIVNDFQKGDIAEGYSVSREKKESFPLTVTSAQKNPTAFYLCASSGQGVYQETQYFGPGTRLLVL.